This is a list of T cell receptor beta chains from one sample in a study of blood T cell repertoires in COVID-19. The table came from immunoSEQ multiplex PCR; TCRdb's copy has only in-frame clones and leaves some out. The data contain more than 150,000 clones, around nine tenths of them singletons. Source material: peripheral blood. These receptors all come from a man between 60 and 70 years old with COVID-19, enrolled during active disease. Both conserved end residues are part of each CDR3. The order of the fields is V gene, clone size, D gene, J gene, CDR3 DNA, CDR3 protein. D genes are given only for firm matches. The size of a clone is reported for some rows only, either as once, few or many, or as a class for expanded clones.

v_gene: TRBV2
abundance: NA
d_gene: NA
j_gene: TRBJ1-5
CDR3nt: TGTGCCAGCAGTTTGGACGGGGGGGGCAATCAGCCCCAGCATTTT
CDR3aa: CASSLDGGGNQPQHF

v_gene: TRBV6-5
abundance: NA
d_gene: TRBD1
j_gene: TRBJ2-1
CDR3nt: TGTGCCAGCAGTTACTCGATTGGGACAGGGGGCAATGAGCAGTTCTTC
CDR3aa: CASSYSIGTGGNEQFF

v_gene: TRBV6-5
abundance: NA
d_gene: TRBD1
j_gene: TRBJ1-1
CDR3nt: TGTGCCAGCAGTCCACAGGGGGCGCAGAACACTGAAGCTTTCTTT
CDR3aa: CASSPQGAQNTEAFF

v_gene: TRBV19
abundance: NA
d_gene: NA
j_gene: TRBJ2-7
CDR3nt: TGTGCCAGTACCAGATATGGGGACACCACCTACGAGCAGTACTTC
CDR3aa: CASTRYGDTTYEQYF

v_gene: TRBV5-6
abundance: NA
d_gene: TRBD1
j_gene: TRBJ1-5
CDR3nt: TGTGCCAGCAGCTTGGGGCCACAGGGGGATCAGCCCCAGCATTTT
CDR3aa: CASSLGPQGDQPQHF

v_gene: TRBV6-1
abundance: NA
d_gene: NA
j_gene: TRBJ1-1
CDR3nt: TGTGCCAGCAGTGAATCTCAGCGGACTGAAGCTTTCTTT
CDR3aa: CASSESQRTEAFF

v_gene: TRBV19
abundance: NA
d_gene: NA
j_gene: TRBJ2-7
CDR3nt: TGTGCCAGTAGCCATGGCGGTGGCAGGGGTGACTACGAGCAGTACTTC
CDR3aa: CASSHGGGRGDYEQYF

v_gene: TRBV18
abundance: NA
d_gene: NA
j_gene: TRBJ2-5
CDR3nt: TGTGCCAGCTCACCCCCCAAGGGGGGGGTAGAAGAGACCCAGTACTTC
CDR3aa: CASSPPKGGVEETQYF

v_gene: TRBV3-1/TRBV3-2
abundance: NA
d_gene: TRBD2
j_gene: TRBJ2-3
CDR3nt: TGTGCCAGCAGCCACACCGGGACTAGCGGGGGCACAGATACGCAGTATTTT
CDR3aa: CASSHTGTSGGTDTQYF

v_gene: TRBV11-3
abundance: once
d_gene: TRBD1
j_gene: TRBJ1-1
CDR3nt: TGTGCCAGCAGACATACAAGGACAGGGAACACTGAAGCTTTCTTT
CDR3aa: CASRHTRTGNTEAFF

v_gene: TRBV15
abundance: once
d_gene: TRBD2
j_gene: TRBJ2-1
CDR3nt: TGTGCCACCAGCAGGGGGAGCGGGAGGCGCAATGAGCAGTTCTTC
CDR3aa: CATSRGSGRRNEQFF

v_gene: TRBV27
abundance: once
d_gene: TRBD1
j_gene: TRBJ1-6
CDR3nt: TGTGCCAGCAGTTTCGGGACAGGGGCCTCACCCCTCCACTTT
CDR3aa: CASSFGTGASPLHF

v_gene: TRBV7-9
abundance: few
d_gene: NA
j_gene: TRBJ2-7
CDR3nt: TGTGCCAGCAGCCCACCACAGAAGAACTACGAGCAGTACTTC
CDR3aa: CASSPPQKNYEQYF

v_gene: TRBV6-5
abundance: NA
d_gene: NA
j_gene: TRBJ2-3
CDR3nt: TGTGCCAGCAGGGACGGGGTCGGGGATACGCAGTATTTT
CDR3aa: CASRDGVGDTQYF

v_gene: TRBV5-8
abundance: NA
d_gene: TRBD1
j_gene: TRBJ1-5
CDR3nt: TGTGCCAGCAGCCTACAGGGGACTAGCAATCAGCCCCAGCATTTT
CDR3aa: CASSLQGTSNQPQHF

v_gene: TRBV7-9
abundance: NA
d_gene: NA
j_gene: TRBJ2-3
CDR3nt: TGTGCCAGCAGCTTAGCTATCGGGAGAGATGATACGCAGTATTTT
CDR3aa: CASSLAIGRDDTQYF

v_gene: TRBV14
abundance: NA
d_gene: TRBD2
j_gene: TRBJ2-1
CDR3nt: TGTGCCAGCAGCCAGCAGTCTAGCGGGAGAGTTTTCTTC
CDR3aa: CASSQQSSGRVFF

v_gene: TRBV27
abundance: NA
d_gene: NA
j_gene: TRBJ1-5
CDR3nt: TGTGCCAGCAGTTTGGTAGGGGGTAGTCAGCCCCAGCATTTT
CDR3aa: CASSLVGGSQPQHF

v_gene: TRBV18
abundance: NA
d_gene: TRBD1
j_gene: TRBJ1-1
CDR3nt: TGTGCCAGCTCACCCAACAGGGGTAGTACTGAAGCTTTCTTT
CDR3aa: CASSPNRGSTEAFF

v_gene: TRBV7-7
abundance: NA
d_gene: NA
j_gene: TRBJ1-4
CDR3nt: TGTGCTAGCAGCCCCTTAACTTTGGGAGGGGCAACTAATGAAAAACTGTTTTTT
CDR3aa: CASSPLTLGGATNEKLFF

v_gene: TRBV11-2
abundance: NA
d_gene: TRBD1
j_gene: TRBJ1-2
CDR3nt: TGTGCCAGCAGCTTAGGGACAGGGGGCTCTGGCTACACCTTC
CDR3aa: CASSLGTGGSGYTF

v_gene: TRBV6-1
abundance: NA
d_gene: NA
j_gene: TRBJ1-6
CDR3nt: TGTGCCAGCAGTGATCGGTACTCAGGTTCACCCCTCCACTTT
CDR3aa: CASSDRYSGSPLHF

v_gene: TRBV28
abundance: NA
d_gene: NA
j_gene: TRBJ2-7
CDR3nt: TGTGCCAGCAGCTGGAGTTCAACGGAGCAGTACTTC
CDR3aa: CASSWSSTEQYF

v_gene: TRBV6-5
abundance: NA
d_gene: NA
j_gene: TRBJ1-1
CDR3nt: TGTGCCAGCAGTCACAGGGTCGCTGAAGCTTTCTTT
CDR3aa: CASSHRVAEAFF

v_gene: TRBV5-1
abundance: NA
d_gene: NA
j_gene: TRBJ2-3
CDR3nt: TGCGCCAGCAGCTCCCTAGGGGCTAGCACAGATACGCAGTATTTT
CDR3aa: CASSSLGASTDTQYF

v_gene: TRBV6-5
abundance: NA
d_gene: NA
j_gene: TRBJ1-1
CDR3nt: TGTGCCAGCACCGGGAACACTGAAGCTTTCTTT
CDR3aa: CASTGNTEAFF

v_gene: TRBV3-1/TRBV3-2
abundance: NA
d_gene: NA
j_gene: TRBJ2-6
CDR3nt: TGTGCCAGCAGCCAAAAACCCCCTCGGGGGGCCAACGTCCTGACTTTC
CDR3aa: CASSQKPPRGANVLTF

v_gene: TRBV6-5
abundance: NA
d_gene: TRBD1
j_gene: TRBJ1-5
CDR3nt: TGTGCCAGCACCTCACCGGGGACAGGAGGTCAGCCCCAGCATTTT
CDR3aa: CASTSPGTGGQPQHF

v_gene: TRBV12-5
abundance: NA
d_gene: NA
j_gene: TRBJ1-5
CDR3nt: TGTGCTAGTGGTTTCAGTAGCAATCAGCCCCAGCATTTT
CDR3aa: CASGFSSNQPQHF

v_gene: TRBV4-2
abundance: once
d_gene: NA
j_gene: TRBJ1-4
CDR3nt: TGTGCCAGCAGCCAAGGGCCCGGGGGTGGCGAAAAACTGTTTTTT
CDR3aa: CASSQGPGGGEKLFF

v_gene: TRBV11-3
abundance: NA
d_gene: NA
j_gene: TRBJ2-6
CDR3nt: TGTGCCAGCAGCTTAGCCCCAGGGGCTGGGGCCAACGTCCTGACTTTC
CDR3aa: CASSLAPGAGANVLTF

v_gene: TRBV2
abundance: NA
d_gene: TRBD2
j_gene: TRBJ2-7
CDR3nt: TGTGCCAGCAGGGGTTTGGGGACTAGCGTAAAAGTCTACGAGCAGTACTTC
CDR3aa: CASRGLGTSVKVYEQYF

v_gene: TRBV10-1
abundance: NA
d_gene: TRBD1
j_gene: TRBJ1-1
CDR3nt: TGCGCCAGCAGGCGGGGACAGTCCGATTTATATGGAACGAACACTGAAGCTTTCTTT
CDR3aa: CASRRGQSDLYGTNTEAFF

v_gene: TRBV7-2
abundance: NA
d_gene: NA
j_gene: TRBJ1-2
CDR3nt: TGTGCCAGCAGCCCTGACAGGATCTATGGCTACACCTTC
CDR3aa: CASSPDRIYGYTF

v_gene: TRBV7-2
abundance: NA
d_gene: NA
j_gene: TRBJ2-1
CDR3nt: TGTGCCAGCAGCTTATATACAGTCTACAATGAGCAGTTCTTC
CDR3aa: CASSLYTVYNEQFF

v_gene: TRBV21-1
abundance: NA
d_gene: NA
j_gene: TRBJ1-5
CDR3nt: TGTGCCAGCAGCAGGTGGGGACAGACTAATCAGCCCCAGCATTTT
CDR3aa: CASSRWGQTNQPQHF

v_gene: TRBV11-2
abundance: NA
d_gene: NA
j_gene: TRBJ1-1
CDR3nt: TGTGCCAGCAGTCCCGACATCTATATGAACACTGAAGCTTTCTTT
CDR3aa: CASSPDIYMNTEAFF

v_gene: TRBV7-2
abundance: NA
d_gene: TRBD1
j_gene: TRBJ1-4
CDR3nt: TGTGCCAGCAGCTTAGGGGGCAGGGGGCGTGAAAAACTGTTTTTT
CDR3aa: CASSLGGRGREKLFF

v_gene: TRBV6-5
abundance: few
d_gene: TRBD2
j_gene: TRBJ2-1
CDR3nt: TGTGCCATCTCGAGCGGGACCTACAATGAGCAGTTCTTC
CDR3aa: CAISSGTYNEQFF

v_gene: TRBV28
abundance: NA
d_gene: NA
j_gene: TRBJ1-2
CDR3nt: TGTGCCAGCACCCGGTTAGCTGGGTATGGCTACACCTTC
CDR3aa: CASTRLAGYGYTF

v_gene: TRBV6-6
abundance: NA
d_gene: TRBD1
j_gene: TRBJ1-5
CDR3nt: TGTGCCAGCAGTCAGGGGGGGAATCAGCCCCAGCATTTT
CDR3aa: CASSQGGNQPQHF

v_gene: TRBV7-2
abundance: NA
d_gene: NA
j_gene: TRBJ2-5
CDR3nt: TGTGCCAGCAGCTCGACAGGCTTTGGAGAGACCCAGTACTTC
CDR3aa: CASSSTGFGETQYF

v_gene: TRBV19
abundance: NA
d_gene: NA
j_gene: TRBJ1-3
CDR3nt: TGTGCCAGTAAACCGCCTGGGGGCGGAAACACCATATATTTT
CDR3aa: CASKPPGGGNTIYF

v_gene: TRBV6-4
abundance: NA
d_gene: NA
j_gene: TRBJ1-2
CDR3nt: TGTGCCAGCAGCCTGACAGGATCGACTAACTATGGCTACACCTTC
CDR3aa: CASSLTGSTNYGYTF

v_gene: TRBV27
abundance: few
d_gene: TRBD1
j_gene: TRBJ2-2
CDR3nt: TGTGCCAGCAGTAAACGGGACAGATCCACCGGGGAGCTGTTTTTT
CDR3aa: CASSKRDRSTGELFF

v_gene: TRBV11-3
abundance: NA
d_gene: TRBD2
j_gene: TRBJ2-1
CDR3nt: TGTGCCAGCAGCTATAGGAGCGGGGAAAATGAGCAGTTCTTC
CDR3aa: CASSYRSGENEQFF

v_gene: TRBV18
abundance: NA
d_gene: NA
j_gene: TRBJ1-4
CDR3nt: TGTGCCAGCTCACCGCAGAATGAAAAACTGTTTTTT
CDR3aa: CASSPQNEKLFF

v_gene: TRBV29-1
abundance: NA
d_gene: TRBD1
j_gene: TRBJ1-1
CDR3nt: TGCAGCGTTGAGATGGGACAGACTAACACTGAAGCTTTCTTT
CDR3aa: CSVEMGQTNTEAFF

v_gene: TRBV27
abundance: NA
d_gene: TRBD1
j_gene: TRBJ1-2
CDR3nt: TGTGCCAGCAGTTTAAAAGGGACAGGGGCTGGCTACACCTTC
CDR3aa: CASSLKGTGAGYTF

v_gene: TRBV7-3
abundance: NA
d_gene: NA
j_gene: TRBJ2-3
CDR3nt: TGTGCCAGCAGCTACCGTCCGACAGGTTTACTTAGCACAGATACGCAGTATTTT
CDR3aa: CASSYRPTGLLSTDTQYF

v_gene: TRBV27
abundance: NA
d_gene: TRBD1
j_gene: TRBJ1-1
CDR3nt: TGTGCCAGCAGTTTTTTTGGGACAGGGAACACTGAAGCTTTCTTT
CDR3aa: CASSFFGTGNTEAFF